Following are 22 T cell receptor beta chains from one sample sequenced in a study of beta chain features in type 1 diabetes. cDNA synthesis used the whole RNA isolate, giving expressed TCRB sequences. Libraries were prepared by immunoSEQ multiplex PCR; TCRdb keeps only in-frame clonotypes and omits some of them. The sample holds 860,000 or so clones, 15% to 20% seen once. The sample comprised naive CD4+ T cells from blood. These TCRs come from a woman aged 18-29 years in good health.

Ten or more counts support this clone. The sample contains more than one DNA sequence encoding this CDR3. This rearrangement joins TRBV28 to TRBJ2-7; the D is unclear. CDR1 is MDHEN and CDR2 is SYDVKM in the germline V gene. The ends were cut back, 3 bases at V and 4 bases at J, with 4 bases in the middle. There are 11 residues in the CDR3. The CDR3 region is CASSLGYEQYF. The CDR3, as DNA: TGTGCCAGCAGTTTGGGTTACGAGCAGTACTTC.

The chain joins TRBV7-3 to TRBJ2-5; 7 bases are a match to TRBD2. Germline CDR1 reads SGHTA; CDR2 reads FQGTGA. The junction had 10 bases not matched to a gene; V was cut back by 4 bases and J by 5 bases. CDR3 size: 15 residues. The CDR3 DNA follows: TGTGCCAGCAGCTCTAACGGACTAGTGGGGGAGACCCAGTACTTC. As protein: CASSSNGLVGETQYF.

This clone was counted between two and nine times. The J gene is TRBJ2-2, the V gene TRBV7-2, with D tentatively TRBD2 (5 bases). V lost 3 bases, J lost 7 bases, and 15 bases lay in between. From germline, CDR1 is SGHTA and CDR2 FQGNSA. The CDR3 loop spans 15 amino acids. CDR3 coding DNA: TGTGCCAGCAGCTTTTCGAGGGCCGAAGGCGGGGAGCTGTTTTTT. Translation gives CASSFSRAEGGELFF.

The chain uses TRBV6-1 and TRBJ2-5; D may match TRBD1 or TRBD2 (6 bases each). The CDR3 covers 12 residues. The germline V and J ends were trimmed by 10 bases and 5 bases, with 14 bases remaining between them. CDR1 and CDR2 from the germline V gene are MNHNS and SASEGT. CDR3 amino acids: CATGAGPETQYF. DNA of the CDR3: TGTGCCACGGGGGCGGGCCCCGAGACCCAGTACTTC.

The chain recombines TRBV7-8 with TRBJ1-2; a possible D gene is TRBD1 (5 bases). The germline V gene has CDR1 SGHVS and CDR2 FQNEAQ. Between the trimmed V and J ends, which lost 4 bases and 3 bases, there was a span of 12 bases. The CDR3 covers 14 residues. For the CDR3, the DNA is TGTGCCAGCAGCTACGATCGGGGCTACTATGGCTACACCTTC. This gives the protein CASSYDRGYYGYTF.

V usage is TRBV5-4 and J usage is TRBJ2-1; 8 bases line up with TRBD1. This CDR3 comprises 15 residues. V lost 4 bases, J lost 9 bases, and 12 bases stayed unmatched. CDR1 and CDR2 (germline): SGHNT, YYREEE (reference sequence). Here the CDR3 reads CASSKEGQVISEQFF. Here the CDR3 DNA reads TGTGCCAGCAGCAAGGAGGGACAGGTTATCAGTGAGCAGTTCTTC.

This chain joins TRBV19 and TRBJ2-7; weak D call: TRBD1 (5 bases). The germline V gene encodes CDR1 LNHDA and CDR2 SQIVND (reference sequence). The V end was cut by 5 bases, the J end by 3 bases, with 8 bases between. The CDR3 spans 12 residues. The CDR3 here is CASSSDNYEQYF. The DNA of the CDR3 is TGTGCCAGTAGTTCGGACAACTACGAGCAGTACTTC.

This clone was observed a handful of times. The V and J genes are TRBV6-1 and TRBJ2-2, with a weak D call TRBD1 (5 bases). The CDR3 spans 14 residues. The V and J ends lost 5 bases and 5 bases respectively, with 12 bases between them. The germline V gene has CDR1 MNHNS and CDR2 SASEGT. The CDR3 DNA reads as TGTGCCAGCAGTCCCGCCAGGACAACCGGGGAGCTGTTTTTT. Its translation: CASSPARTTGELFF.

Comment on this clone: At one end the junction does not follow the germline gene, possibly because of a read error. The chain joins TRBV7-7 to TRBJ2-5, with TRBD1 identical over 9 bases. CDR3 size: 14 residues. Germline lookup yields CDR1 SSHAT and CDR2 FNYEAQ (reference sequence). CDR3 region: CASSSGQGKETQYF. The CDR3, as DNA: TGTGCTAGCAGCTCGGGACAGGGAAAAGAGACCCAGTACTTC.

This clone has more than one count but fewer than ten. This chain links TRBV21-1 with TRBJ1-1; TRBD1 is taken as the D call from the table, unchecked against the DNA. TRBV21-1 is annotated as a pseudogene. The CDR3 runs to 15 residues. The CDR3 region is CASSKTRGRRTEALF. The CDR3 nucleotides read TGTGCCAGCAGCAAAACCAGGGGACGAAGGACTGAAGCTCTCTTT.

This CDR3 is CATSRDGTSGRVADTQYF. DNA for the CDR3: TGTGCCACCAGCAGGGATGGGACTAGCGGGAGGGTCGCAGATACGCAGTATTTT. This rearrangement joins TRBV15 to TRBJ2-3; 16 bases line up with TRBD2. Trimming at V came to 3 bases and at J to 4 bases, leaving 7 bases not matched to a gene. The CDR3 is 18 residues long. Germline loops: CDR1 LNHNV, CDR2 YYDKDF (reference sequence).

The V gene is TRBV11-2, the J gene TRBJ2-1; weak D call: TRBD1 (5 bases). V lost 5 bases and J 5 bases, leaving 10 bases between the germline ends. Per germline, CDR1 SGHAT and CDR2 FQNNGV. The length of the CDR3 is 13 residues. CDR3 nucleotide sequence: TGTGCCAGCAGCCAAATCAGGGACAATGAGCAGTTCTTC. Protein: CASSQIRDNEQFF.

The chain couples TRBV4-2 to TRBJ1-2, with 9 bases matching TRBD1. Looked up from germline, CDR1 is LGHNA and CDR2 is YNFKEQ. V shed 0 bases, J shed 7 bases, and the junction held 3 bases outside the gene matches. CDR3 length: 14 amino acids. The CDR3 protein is CASSQEQGATGYTF. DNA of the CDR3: TGTGCCAGCAGCCAAGAACAGGGGGCGACTGGCTACACCTTC.

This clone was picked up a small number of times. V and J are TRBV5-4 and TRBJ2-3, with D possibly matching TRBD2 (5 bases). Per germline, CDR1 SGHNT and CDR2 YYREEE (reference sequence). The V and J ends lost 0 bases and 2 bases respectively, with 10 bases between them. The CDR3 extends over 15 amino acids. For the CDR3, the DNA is TGTGCCAGCAGCTTGGAAACTAGGCTCACAGATACGCAGTATTTT. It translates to CASSLETRLTDTQYF.

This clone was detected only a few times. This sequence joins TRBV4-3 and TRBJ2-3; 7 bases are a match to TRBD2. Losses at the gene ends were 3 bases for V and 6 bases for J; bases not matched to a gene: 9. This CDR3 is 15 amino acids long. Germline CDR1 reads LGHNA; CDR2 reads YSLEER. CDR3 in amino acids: CASSQTTSRLDTQYF. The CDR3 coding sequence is TGCGCCAGCAGCCAGACGACTAGCCGGTTGGATACGCAGTATTTT.

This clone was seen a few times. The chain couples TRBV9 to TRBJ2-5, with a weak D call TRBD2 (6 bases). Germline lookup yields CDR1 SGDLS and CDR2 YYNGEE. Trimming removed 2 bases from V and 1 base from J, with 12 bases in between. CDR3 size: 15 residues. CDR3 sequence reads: CASSVGGTPQETQYF. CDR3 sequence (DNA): TGTGCCAGCAGCGTGGGCGGGACTCCCCAAGAGACCCAGTACTTC.

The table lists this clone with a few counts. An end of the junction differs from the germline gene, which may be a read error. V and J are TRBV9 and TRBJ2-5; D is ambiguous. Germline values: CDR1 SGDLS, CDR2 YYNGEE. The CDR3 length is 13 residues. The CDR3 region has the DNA TGTGCCAGCAGCGGGTCGAGACAAGATACCCAGTACTTC. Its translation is CASSGSRQDTQYF.

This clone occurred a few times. CDR3 coding DNA: TGCGCCAGCAGCCAAGGACAGGCTGGGGGAAATGAGCAGTTCTTC. Encoded protein: CASSQGQAGGNEQFF. The chain is built from TRBV5-1 and TRBJ2-1; 7 bases agree with TRBD1. CDR1 and CDR2 from the germline V gene are SGHRS and YFSETQ. Trimming took 4 bases from V and 7 from J; bases not matched to a gene: 11. This CDR3 is built from 15 residues.

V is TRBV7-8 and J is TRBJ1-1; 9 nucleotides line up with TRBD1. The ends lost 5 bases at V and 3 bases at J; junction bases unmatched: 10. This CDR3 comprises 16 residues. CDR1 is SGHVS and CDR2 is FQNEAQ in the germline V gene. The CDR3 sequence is CASSPGQGSTDTEAFF. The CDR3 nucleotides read TGTGCCAGCAGCCCGGGACAGGGTTCAACGGACACTGAAGCTTTCTTT.

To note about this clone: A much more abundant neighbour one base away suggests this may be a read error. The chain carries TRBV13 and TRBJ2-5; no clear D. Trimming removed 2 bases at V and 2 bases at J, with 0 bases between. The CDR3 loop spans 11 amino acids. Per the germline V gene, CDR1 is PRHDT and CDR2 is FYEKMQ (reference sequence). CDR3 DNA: TGTGCCAGCAGCTTACAAGAGACCCAGTACTTC. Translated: CASSLQETQYF.

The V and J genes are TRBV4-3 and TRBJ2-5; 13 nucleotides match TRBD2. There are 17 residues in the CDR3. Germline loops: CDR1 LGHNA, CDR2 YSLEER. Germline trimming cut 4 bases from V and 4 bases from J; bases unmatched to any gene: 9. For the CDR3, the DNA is TGCGCCAGCAGCCCGACCACCCGACTAGCGGGAGGAGAGACCCAGTACTTC. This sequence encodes CASSPTTRLAGGETQYF.

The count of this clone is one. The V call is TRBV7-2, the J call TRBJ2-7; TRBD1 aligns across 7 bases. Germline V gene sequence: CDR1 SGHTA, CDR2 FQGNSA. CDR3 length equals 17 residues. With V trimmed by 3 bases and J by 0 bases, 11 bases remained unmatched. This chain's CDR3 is CASSLGRGLRGSYEQYF. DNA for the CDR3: TGTGCCAGCAGCTTGGGAAGGGGGCTCCGAGGCTCCTACGAGCAGTACTTC.